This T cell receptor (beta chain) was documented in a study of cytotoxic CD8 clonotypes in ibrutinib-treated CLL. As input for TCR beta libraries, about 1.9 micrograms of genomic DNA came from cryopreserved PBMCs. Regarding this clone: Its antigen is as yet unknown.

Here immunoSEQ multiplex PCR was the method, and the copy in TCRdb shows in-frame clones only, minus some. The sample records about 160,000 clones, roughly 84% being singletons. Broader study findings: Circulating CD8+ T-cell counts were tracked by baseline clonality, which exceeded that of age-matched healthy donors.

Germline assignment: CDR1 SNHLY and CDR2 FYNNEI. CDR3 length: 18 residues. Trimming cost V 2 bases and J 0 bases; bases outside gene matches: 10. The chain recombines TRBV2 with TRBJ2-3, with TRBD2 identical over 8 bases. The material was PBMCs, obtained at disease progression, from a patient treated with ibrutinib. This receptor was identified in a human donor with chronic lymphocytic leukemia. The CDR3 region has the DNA TGTGCCAGCAGTGAACGCGTCTCGGGACTAGATAGCACAGATACGCAGTATTTT. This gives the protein CASSERVSGLDSTDTQYF.